The clone carrying this T cell receptor (beta chain) has ten or more counts. No antigen is known for it. Peripheral blood was collected from the related graft donor on the marrow donation day. This sample is drawn from a study of T cells after posttransplantation cyclophosphamide. Study-level points and caveats: Blood and skin or GI T cell repertoires showed limited TRB overlap.

Libraries were prepared by immunoSEQ multiplex PCR; TCRdb keeps only in-frame clonotypes and omits some of them. Listed for the sample are tens of thousands of clones, none seen a single time. This CDR3 spans 15 amino acids. Between the trimmed V and J ends, which lost 5 bases and 4 bases, there was a span of 17 bases. In germline, CDR1 is MNHNY, CDR2 SVGAGI (reference sequence). Sample: PBMCs. The gene calls are TRBV6-6 and TRBJ1-1; tentatively, D is TRBD1 (6 bases). The sequence derives from a man aged 35 to 55 in good health, CMV-negative, and a related stem cell transplant donor. The DNA of the CDR3 is TGTGCCAGCAGTCGCCCAAGACAGGTTCCCACTGAAGCTTTCTTT. Amino acid sequence: CASSRPRQVPTEAFF.